This is a list of T cell receptor beta chains from one sample in a study of T cell responses to AZD1222 COVID-19 vaccine. Clones were read by immunoSEQ multiplex PCR, and TCRdb kept only the in-frame ones, dropping some. Of about 120,000 clones listed, 87% were seen once; the top ten hold roughly 7.4%. The sample was peripheral blood, taken on day 0 of AZD1222 vaccination. Receptors originate from an adult in good health. Both conserved end residues are part of each CDR3. Fields, in order: V gene, J gene, clone size, D gene, CDR3 DNA, CDR3 protein. D genes are given only for firm matches. Expanded clones get a size class; other rows say once, few or many, or leave the size out.

v_gene: TRBV18; j_gene: TRBJ1-6; abundance: .; d_gene: TRBD1; CDR3nt: TGTGCCAGCTCACCGTGGACAGGGGAACATAATTCACCCCTCCACTTT; CDR3aa: CASSPWTGEHNSPLHF
v_gene: TRBV9; j_gene: TRBJ1-2; abundance: once; d_gene: .; CDR3nt: TGTGCCAGCAGCGTCAACGCCGTGGGGCCTAACGCGGGCTACACCTTC; CDR3aa: CASSVNAVGPNAGYTF
v_gene: TRBV19; j_gene: TRBJ2-3; abundance: few; d_gene: TRBD1; CDR3nt: TGTGCCAGTAGTCTACGACAGGGGGCCTCCACAGATACGCAGTATTTT; CDR3aa: CASSLRQGASTDTQYF
v_gene: TRBV27; j_gene: TRBJ1-2; abundance: .; d_gene: TRBD1; CDR3nt: TGTGCCAGCAGTTCGTACCGGGACAGGGGCCCTAACTATGGCTACACCTTC; CDR3aa: CASSSYRDRGPNYGYTF
v_gene: TRBV12-3/TRBV12-4; j_gene: TRBJ2-3; abundance: .; d_gene: .; CDR3nt: TGTGCCAGCAGTCTTATAGAACCAGATACGCAGTATTTT; CDR3aa: CASSLIEPDTQYF
v_gene: TRBV3-1/TRBV3-2; j_gene: TRBJ1-2; abundance: .; d_gene: TRBD1; CDR3nt: TGTGCCAGCAGCCACCGGGACAGTCTAAGGGGTGGCTACACCTTC; CDR3aa: CASSHRDSLRGGYTF
v_gene: TRBV14; j_gene: TRBJ2-7; abundance: .; d_gene: TRBD2; CDR3nt: TGTGCCAGCAGCCTCGGGGACTACCTCGAGCAGTACTTC; CDR3aa: CASSLGDYLEQYF
v_gene: TRBV30; j_gene: TRBJ1-5; abundance: .; d_gene: TRBD1; CDR3nt: TGTGCCTGGAGTGAAGGACAGGGTCGCAATCAGCCCCAGCATTTT; CDR3aa: CAWSEGQGRNQPQHF
v_gene: TRBV19; j_gene: TRBJ2-2; abundance: .; d_gene: .; CDR3nt: TGTGCCAGTAGTGGCGGGATTAACACCGGGGAGCTGTTTTTT; CDR3aa: CASSGGINTGELFF
v_gene: TRBV6-5; j_gene: TRBJ2-7; abundance: .; d_gene: TRBD1; CDR3nt: TGTGCCAGCAACGGCCACAGGGGGCGGGAGCAGTACTTC; CDR3aa: CASNGHRGREQYF
v_gene: TRBV5-6; j_gene: TRBJ2-7; abundance: .; d_gene: .; CDR3nt: TGTGCCAGCAGTCGCGGGTTTTACTACGAGCAGTACTTC; CDR3aa: CASSRGFYYEQYF
v_gene: TRBV25-1; j_gene: TRBJ1-5; abundance: few; d_gene: TRBD1; CDR3nt: TGTGCCAGCAGTGACCATGGGACAGGGAATCAGCCCCAGCATTTT; CDR3aa: CASSDHGTGNQPQHF
v_gene: TRBV3-1/TRBV3-2; j_gene: TRBJ1-1; abundance: .; d_gene: .; CDR3nt: TGTGCCAGCAGCCAAGATAGCGGACTCCCCATGAACACTGAAGCTTTCTTT; CDR3aa: CASSQDSGLPMNTEAFF
v_gene: TRBV5-6; j_gene: TRBJ1-5; abundance: .; d_gene: TRBD1; CDR3nt: TGTGCCAGCAGCTTGTACGGGACAGGGGGCGCGAAGCCCCAGCATTTT; CDR3aa: CASSLYGTGGAKPQHF
v_gene: TRBV19; j_gene: TRBJ1-2; abundance: .; d_gene: TRBD1; CDR3nt: TGTGCCTCAAGGATGGACAGGGTCATTAACTATGGCTACACCTTC; CDR3aa: CASRMDRVINYGYTF
v_gene: TRBV4-2; j_gene: TRBJ2-7; abundance: .; d_gene: .; CDR3nt: TGTGCCAGCAGCCAAGAGGAATACAGCTACGAGCAGTACTTC; CDR3aa: CASSQEEYSYEQYF
v_gene: TRBV19; j_gene: TRBJ1-4; abundance: .; d_gene: .; CDR3nt: TGTGCCAGTAGTATAGTAACATCAACTAATGAAAAACTGTTTTTT; CDR3aa: CASSIVTSTNEKLFF
v_gene: TRBV18; j_gene: TRBJ2-1; abundance: .; d_gene: .; CDR3nt: TGTGCCAGCTCACCACAAAGCGATGAGCAGTTCTTC; CDR3aa: CASSPQSDEQFF
v_gene: TRBV28; j_gene: TRBJ1-1; abundance: once; d_gene: .; CDR3nt: TGTGCCAGCAGCCTAATTTCAGTGAACACTGAAGCTTTCTTT; CDR3aa: CASSLISVNTEAFF
v_gene: TRBV6-4; j_gene: TRBJ2-5; abundance: .; d_gene: .; CDR3nt: TGTGCCAGCAGTGACAGCCGGGGAGAGACCCAGTACTTC; CDR3aa: CASSDSRGETQYF
v_gene: TRBV28; j_gene: TRBJ1-6; abundance: .; d_gene: TRBD1; CDR3nt: TGTGCCAGCAGTCCGCGACAGGGGGGAGGTTCACCCCTCCACTTT; CDR3aa: CASSPRQGGGSPLHF
v_gene: TRBV28; j_gene: TRBJ1-5; abundance: .; d_gene: .; CDR3nt: TGTGCCAGCAGTTTAAGACGACAGCCCCAGCATTTT; CDR3aa: CASSLRRQPQHF
v_gene: TRBV7-8; j_gene: TRBJ2-3; abundance: .; d_gene: TRBD1; CDR3nt: TGTGCCAGCAGCTTCCCAGGGGGTCCCCTGGATACGCAGTATTTT; CDR3aa: CASSFPGGPLDTQYF
v_gene: TRBV6-5; j_gene: TRBJ1-6; abundance: .; d_gene: TRBD1; CDR3nt: TGTGCCAGCAGTTTATGGACAGGAGCGGGGTCACCCCTCCACTTT; CDR3aa: CASSLWTGAGSPLHF
v_gene: TRBV27; j_gene: TRBJ2-5; abundance: .; d_gene: TRBD1; CDR3nt: TGTGCCAGCAGTTTATTGGGGACAGGGGGGGAGACCCAGTACTTC; CDR3aa: CASSLLGTGGETQYF
v_gene: TRBV5-4; j_gene: TRBJ1-1; abundance: .; d_gene: .; CDR3nt: TGTGCCAGCAGCTTCGGCAGGGAGGGCACTGAAGCTTTCTTT; CDR3aa: CASSFGREGTEAFF
v_gene: TRBV7-2; j_gene: TRBJ2-5; abundance: .; d_gene: TRBD2; CDR3nt: TGTGCCAGCAGCTCCGGCCGGGGGGGGGAGTGGTCCCAGTACTTC; CDR3aa: CASSSGRGGEWSQYF
v_gene: TRBV28; j_gene: TRBJ1-3; abundance: .; d_gene: .; CDR3nt: TGTGCCAGCAGCCTAGAGCAGGGAGGAAACACCATATATTTT; CDR3aa: CASSLEQGGNTIYF
v_gene: TRBV28; j_gene: TRBJ2-7; abundance: .; d_gene: TRBD2; CDR3nt: TGTGCCAGCAGCCGACTAGCGGGGATTTACGAGCAGTACTTC; CDR3aa: CASSRLAGIYEQYF
v_gene: TRBV7-8; j_gene: TRBJ2-5; abundance: .; d_gene: TRBD2; CDR3nt: TGTGCCAGCAGCTTAGGAGGCGGGGGAAGCCAAGAGACCCAGTACTTC; CDR3aa: CASSLGGGGSQETQYF
v_gene: TRBV10-3; j_gene: TRBJ1-1; abundance: .; d_gene: TRBD1; CDR3nt: TGTGCCATCAGGGGACAGAGTGGCACTGAAGCTTTCTTT; CDR3aa: CAIRGQSGTEAFF
v_gene: TRBV5-4; j_gene: TRBJ1-2; abundance: .; d_gene: .; CDR3nt: TGTGCCAGCAGCTTGGAGGGGTTATATGGCTACACCTTC; CDR3aa: CASSLEGLYGYTF